These T cell receptor beta chains were read from a single sample in a study of cytomegalovirus exposure and HLA in healthy donors. The assay was immunoSEQ multiplex PCR, and TCRdb's table has in-frame clones only and misses some. The top ten clones hold roughly 2% of a sample with roughly 250,000 clones, 80% to 90% of them seen once. Material for sequencing was PBMCs. The receptors were gathered from a woman aged 40-49 years in good health and CMV-seropositive. Both conserved end residues are part of each CDR3. Each record gives: D gene, J gene, V gene, clone size, CDR3 DNA, CDR3 protein. A D gene is named only where the DNA matches it firmly. A clone size is listed for some rows: how often the clone was seen (once, few, many), or a class if it is expanded.

>.|TRBJ2-1|TRBV5-8|.
TGTGCCAAGCGAACTAGATACAATGAGCAGTTCTTC
CAKRTRYNEQFF
>.|TRBJ2-1|TRBV12-5|.
TGTGCTAGTGCCTTAGGTCTTATGCAGGGTCCCCCCTACAATGAGCAGTTCTTC
CASALGLMQGPPYNEQFF
>.|TRBJ2-3|TRBV5-1|.
TGCGCCAGCAGCCTTCGACAGGGCACAGATACGCAGTATTTT
CASSLRQGTDTQYF
>TRBD2|TRBJ2-1|TRBV29-1|.
TGCAGCGTTGACCTAACTAGCGGGAGCAATGAGCAGTTCTTC
CSVDLTSGSNEQFF
>.|TRBJ1-4|TRBV7-9|.
TGTGCCAGCAGCTGGACCGGACAGACAACTAATGAAAAACTGTTTTTT
CASSWTGQTTNEKLFF
>.|TRBJ2-1|TRBV6-1|.
TGTGCCACCCAAGGGCCCAAGGGGAATGAGCAGTTCTTC
CATQGPKGNEQFF
>TRBD2|TRBJ2-1|TRBV6-5|.
TGTGCCAGCAGTTACCGTCTAGCGGGAGGTAGTGAGCAGTTCTTC
CASSYRLAGGSEQFF
>.|TRBJ1-6|TRBV19|.
TGTGCCAGTAGTTCGGGGATTAATTCACCCCTCCACTTT
CASSSGINSPLHF
>.|TRBJ1-2|TRBV7-2|.
TGTGCCAGCAGCTTAGCAAGACAACTCGTGTATGGCTACACCTTC
CASSLARQLVYGYTF
>TRBD2|TRBJ2-7|TRBV2|.
TGTGCCAGCAGTGTAGCGACTAGCAGTTTCTACGAGCAGTACTTC
CASSVATSSFYEQYF
>.|TRBJ1-1|TRBV27|few
TGTGCCAGCAGGGTACGGGGGGACGACACTGAAGCTTTCTTT
CASRVRGDDTEAFF
>.|TRBJ2-7|TRBV18|.
TGTGCCAGCTCACCTTCGGGGTCCGGAGGCACCTACGAGCAGTACTTC
CASSPSGSGGTYEQYF
>.|TRBJ2-1|TRBV7-2|.
TGTGCCAGCAGCTTAGACGTTTTCAGGGGGGACAATGAGCAGTTCTTC
CASSLDVFRGDNEQFF
>.|TRBJ2-7|TRBV5-8|.
TGTGCCAGCAGCCCCGGTGTTAGCACCTACGAGCAGTACTTC
CASSPGVSTYEQYF
>TRBD1|TRBJ1-4|TRBV7-2|.
TGTGCCAGCAGCGACCGACAGGGGCTAGGTGAAAAACTGTTTTTT
CASSDRQGLGEKLFF
>TRBD2|TRBJ2-1|TRBV7-6|.
TGTGCCAGCAGCTTATTACCCCCGGGACTAGCGTCCAATGAGCAGTTCTTC
CASSLLPPGLASNEQFF
>.|TRBJ1-2|TRBV18|.
TGTGCCAGCTCACCAGACGAGACATCGAACTATGGCTACACCTTC
CASSPDETSNYGYTF
>.|TRBJ1-5|TRBV2|.
TGTGCCAGCAGTGAAAGCGAGTATAGCAATCAGCCCCAGCATTTT
CASSESEYSNQPQHF
>TRBD2|TRBJ2-1|TRBV2|.
TGTGCCAGCAGCCCACTAGCGGGAGACTACAATGAGCAGTTCTTC
CASSPLAGDYNEQFF
>.|TRBJ2-1|TRBV7-3|.
TGTGCCAGCAGTTCTGCTATTTACAATGAGCAGTTCTTC
CASSSAIYNEQFF
>.|TRBJ1-2|TRBV6-6|.
TGTGCCAGCAGTTACACCAGGCCAAAAGGAGGCTACACCTTC
CASSYTRPKGGYTF
>.|TRBJ2-7|TRBV29-1|.
TGCAGCGCCGCCCTGAACAGGGATAACTACGAGCAGTACTTC
CSAALNRDNYEQYF
>TRBD2|TRBJ2-1|TRBV19|once
TGTGCCAGTAGTAGTCTAGCGGGAGACGAGCAGTTCTTC
CASSSLAGDEQFF
>TRBD2|TRBJ2-2|TRBV2|few
TGTGCCAGCATGGGACTAGCGGGACCCGGGGAGCTGTTTTTT
CASMGLAGPGELFF
>TRBD1|TRBJ1-6|TRBV28|.
TGTGCCAGCGACAGGGGTGGACCCCTCCACTTT
CASDRGGPLHF
>TRBD2|TRBJ2-7|TRBV9|.
TGTGCCAGCAGCGTAACTAGCGGGGGTTCCTACGAGCAGTACTTC
CASSVTSGGSYEQYF
>.|TRBJ2-1|TRBV29-1|once
TGCAGCGTTGGAGTAACCTACAATGAGCAGTTCTTC
CSVGVTYNEQFF
>.|TRBJ1-6|TRBV30|.
TGTGCCTGGAGTGTTCAGGGAGGACCCCTCCACTTT
CAWSVQGGPLHF
>TRBD1|TRBJ2-7|TRBV28|.
TGTGCCAGCAGTTCCGCGGACAGGGTCGGTTCCTACGAGCAGTACTTC
CASSSADRVGSYEQYF
>.|TRBJ1-2|TRBV5-1|.
TGCGCCAGCAGCTTAGATGCGGGGAACTATGGCTACACCTTC
CASSLDAGNYGYTF
>TRBD1|TRBJ1-1|TRBV4-3|.
TGCGCCAGCAGCCAGTTACAGGGGTGGACTGAAGCTTTCTTT
CASSQLQGWTEAFF
>TRBD2|TRBJ2-7|TRBV27|.
TGTGCCAGCAGTTTAGAGGGGCTAGCGGGCCTCTACGAGCAGTACTTC
CASSLEGLAGLYEQYF
>TRBD1|TRBJ2-5|TRBV29-1|.
TGCAGCGTGGAAGGCGGGGACAGGGGGCTGGGGGAGACCCAGTACTTC
CSVEGGDRGLGETQYF
>.|TRBJ2-1|TRBV15|.
TGTGCCACCAGCAGAGATCGGCGGGTATACAATGAGCAGTTCTTC
CATSRDRRVYNEQFF
>.|TRBJ1-2|TRBV5-1|.
TGCGCCAGCAGCTCCCCCCACCAGGGCGTTACCTATGGCTACACCTTC
CASSSPHQGVTYGYTF
>.|TRBJ2-7|TRBV2|once
TGTGCCAGCAGTGGTCAGGGGTACGAGCAGTACTTC
CASSGQGYEQYF
>.|TRBJ2-1|TRBV4-2|.
TGTGCCAGCAGCCAAGGCTCTAACGTGTATGAGCAGTTCTTC
CASSQGSNVYEQFF
>.|TRBJ2-2|TRBV18|few
TGTGCCAGCTCATCGGGGGGCCCCGGGGAGCTGTTTTTT
CASSSGGPGELFF
>TRBD2|TRBJ2-3|TRBV10-3|.
TGTGCCATCAGCATAGCGGGAGTCGCGGCAGATACGCAGTATTTT
CAISIAGVAADTQYF
>.|TRBJ1-5|TRBV28|.
TGTGCCAGCAGCCGTCAGGCAGGAGGCTCCAGCAATCAGCCCCAGCATTTT
CASSRQAGGSSNQPQHF
>TRBD1|TRBJ1-6|TRBV6-5|.
TGTGCCAGCAGGAAGGGACAGGCCAATTCACCCCTCCACTTT
CASRKGQANSPLHF
>.|TRBJ2-2|TRBV5-6|.
TGTGCCAGCAGCTTGCGGGGATTCACCGGGGAGCTGTTTTTT
CASSLRGFTGELFF